These 26 T cell receptor beta chains were all obtained from the same sample, sequenced in a study of T cells in Graves' hyperthyroidism and ophthalmopathy. Template material for amplifying TCR beta CDR3 regions consisted of RNA transcripts. The study used the HTBI primer set for a first-round RT-PCR of the TCR CDR3. One entry per CDR3 protein, called by TCRdb with MiXCR from the multiplex PCR reads. Of more than 450,000 distinct CDR3 sequences listed, 20% are singletons. The sequencing sample was made of blood. The receptor set was obtained from a man aged 40-50 years with Graves' ophthalmopathy.

This clonotype was counted only a few times. This chain connects TRBV5-8 to TRBJ2-2; tentative D call: TRBD2 (5 bases). Germline V gene lookup returns CDR1 SGHTS and CDR2 YDEGEE. This CDR3 comprises 17 residues. V dropped 1 base and J dropped 0 bases, with 13 bases sitting between them. CDR3 DNA: TGTGCCAGCAGCTTGAGTCTACCAGCGGCGAACACCGGGGAGCTGTTTTTT. Its protein is CASSLSLPAANTGELFF. The variable domain in full, with the rest retrieved from reference TRBV5-8 and TRBJ2-2, is EAGVTQSPTHLIKTRGQQATLRCSPISGHTSVYWYQQALGLGLQFLLWYDEGEERNRGNFPPRFSGRQFPNYSSELNVNALELEDSALYLCASSLSLPAANTGELFFGEGSRLTVL.

This clonotype came up many times. This chain uses TRBV6-1 with TRBJ2-5; the D gene is possibly TRBD1 (6 bases). Germline V gene lookup returns CDR1 MNHNS and CDR2 SASEGT. The CDR3 loop spans 14 amino acids. The germline V and J ends were trimmed by 3 bases and 3 bases, with 11 bases remaining between them. Here the CDR3 reads CASSEFPGEETQYF. The CDR3 region has the DNA TGTGCCAGCAGTGAGTTTCCAGGGGAAGAGACCCAGTACTTC.

On this clonotype: A much larger clone differs from this one at a single base, so this may be a read error. Here the CDR3 reads CASSQGSGRNNEQFF. The CDR3 DNA is TGTGCCAGCAGCCAAGGAAGTGGGAGGAACAATGAGCAGTTCTTC. This rearrangement joins TRBV3-1 to TRBJ2-1, with D perhaps matching TRBD2 (6 bases). Germline CDR1 and CDR2: LGHDT and YNNKEL (reference sequence). The V end was cut by 1 base, the J end by 5 bases, with 12 bases between. This CDR3 comprises 15 residues.

Many counts were recorded for this clonotype. The chain carries TRBV30 and TRBJ1-3; 7 bases are shared with TRBD1. The CDR3 runs to 15 residues. V trimming: 1 base; J trimming: 0 bases; junction bases outside the gene matches: 3. Germline lookup yields CDR1 GTSNPN and CDR2 SVGIG (reference sequence). This chain's CDR3 is CAWSAGGYSGNTIYF. In DNA, the CDR3 is TGTGCCTGGAGTGCAGGGGGTTACTCTGGAAACACCATATATTTT.

This clonotype was counted at least ten times. This rearrangement joins TRBV28 to TRBJ2-2, with 10 bases fitting TRBD2. Germline CDR1 reads MDHEN; CDR2 reads SYDVKM. V shed 3 bases and J 0 bases; nucleotides not matched to a gene: 10. CDR3 length: 19 amino acids. CDR3 sequence (DNA): TGTGCCAGCAGTTTGCCGAGCGGGGGGGGACTGCCGAACACCGGGGAGCTGTTTTTT. Encoded protein: CASSLPSGGGLPNTGELFF.

The chain recombines TRBV29-1 with TRBJ1-2, with 7 bases matching TRBD1. In germline, CDR1 is SQVTM, CDR2 ANQGSEA. The trim removed 0 bases at V and 4 bases at J, leaving 5 bases unmatched. CDR3 length: 14 residues. This CDR3 reads CSVEDLRQGYGYTF. Written as DNA, the CDR3 is TGCAGCGTTGAAGATCTGAGACAGGGCTATGGCTACACCTTC.

This clonotype was observed a handful of times. The CDR3 DNA reads as TGTGCCAGCAGCCTCAAGACAGGGTGGGGCGGTACGCAGTATTTT. It encodes CASSLKTGWGGTQYF. The chain is built from TRBV2 and TRBJ2-3; 7 nucleotides line up with TRBD1. The CDR3 sequence is 15 residues long. Germline values: CDR1 SNHLY, CDR2 FYNNEI. J lost 8 bases, V lost 6 bases, and 14 bases had no gene match.

This clonotype has a count of ten or more. The CDR3 nucleotides are TGTGCCACCAGTGATTTTCGAGGGGGTAGGGCAGATACGCAGTATTTT. Its protein product is CATSDFRGGRADTQYF. The chain links TRBV24-1 to TRBJ2-3, with D maybe TRBD1 (6 bases). The V gene's germline CDR1 is KGHDR and CDR2 SFDVKD. This CDR3 region has 16 residues. V lost 1 base and J lost 4, with 14 bases in between.

In its sample, this clonotype was seen many times. The chain is built from TRBV2 and TRBJ1-2, with D unresolved. V was shortened by 1 base and J by 2 bases, with 8 bases between the two germline ends. The germline V gene has CDR1 SNHLY and CDR2 FYNNEI. The CDR3 covers 14 residues. The DNA for the CDR3 is TGTGCCAGCAGTGAAGGCAGGTTCAACTATGGCTACACCTTC. As protein: CASSEGRFNYGYTF.

This clonotype showed up many times. This chain uses TRBV6-1 with TRBJ2-1, with 7 bases identical to TRBD2. CDR3 length: 12 amino acids. The trim removed 2 bases at V and 8 bases at J, leaving 0 bases unmatched. CDR1 is MNHNS and CDR2 is SASEGT in the germline V gene. The CDR3 DNA sequence: TGTGCCAGCAGTGAACTAGCGGATGAGCAGTTCTTC. This gives the protein CASSELADEQFF.

The chain has TRBV20-1 and TRBJ2-7; D is perhaps TRBD1 (5 bases). V lost 0 bases, J lost 1 base, and 10 bases lay in between. Germline V CDR1 and CDR2: DFQATT, SNEGSKA (reference sequence). This CDR3 has 14 amino acids. The CDR3, as DNA: TGCAGTGCTAGAGATCAGGGCTGGTCCTACGAGCAGTACTTC. Protein sequence: CSARDQGWSYEQYF.

The rearrangement links TRBV5-1 to TRBJ2-1, with 14 positions matching TRBD2. The CDR3 has 17 amino acids. Germline-derived CDR1 and CDR2 are SGHRS and YFSETQ. Losses at the gene ends were 0 bases for V and 7 bases for J; bases not matched to a gene: 6. CDR3 protein: CASSLGGTSGSGNEQFF. DNA for the CDR3: TGCGCCAGCAGCTTGGGGGGGACTAGCGGGAGCGGTAATGAGCAGTTCTTC.

This clonotype occurred many times. The chain joins TRBV20-1 to TRBJ2-1; TRBD1 agrees at 9 bases. Germline V CDR1 and CDR2: DFQATT, SNEGSKA (reference sequence). V trimming: 0 bases; J trimming: 6 bases; junction bases outside the gene matches: 9. This CDR3 comprises 16 residues. This chain's CDR3 is CSARDPGTGLTNEQFF. As DNA, the CDR3 is TGCAGTGCTAGAGATCCCGGGACAGGGTTGACCAATGAGCAGTTCTTC.

The chain carries TRBV10-3 and TRBJ2-7; D is perhaps TRBD1 (7 bases). V shed 10 bases and J shed 5 bases, with 24 bases lying between them. The CDR3 sequence is 15 residues long. Germline V CDR1 and CDR2: ENHRY, SYGVKD. CDR3 bases: TGTGCCAGCCAGGGGGTAGCGGCGAGAGGGAACGAGCAGTACTTC. As protein: CASQGVAARGNEQYF.

The count of this clonotype is one. The rearrangement joins TRBV4-2 to TRBJ2-7, with TRBD1 identical over 9 bases. The germline V gene has CDR1 LGHNA and CDR2 YNFKEQ. This CDR3 region has 15 residues. Germline trimming cut 0 bases from V and 6 bases from J; bases unmatched to any gene: 6. The CDR3 spells CASSQDDRGTCEQYF. The CDR3 DNA sequence: TGTGCCAGCAGCCAAGATGACAGGGGGACCTGCGAGCAGTACTTC.

This clonotype has ten or more counts. The V call is TRBV30, the J call TRBJ1-5; TRBD1 is a possible D gene (5 bases). CDR1 is GTSNPN, CDR2 SVGIG, per germline (reference sequence). V shed 0 bases and J shed 4 bases, with 13 bases lying between them. The CDR3 loop spans 15 amino acids. The CDR3 nucleotides are TGTGCCTGGAGTGTACTAGGGGCTCGGAATCAGCCCCAGCATTTT. It codes for CAWSVLGARNQPQHF.

This clonotype was observed a few times. This chain uses TRBV14 with TRBJ1-4; D gene unclear. The V gene's germline CDR1 is SGHDN and CDR2 FVKESK. The ends were cut back, 3 bases at V and 0 bases at J, with 8 bases in the middle. CDR3 length equals 15 residues. CDR3 amino acids: CASSHHSATNEKLFF. CDR3 DNA: TGTGCCAGCAGCCACCACAGTGCAACTAATGAAAAACTGTTTTTT.

This clonotype was counted many times. V usage is TRBV11-2 and J usage is TRBJ2-5; unclear D gene. The V end was cut by 4 bases, the J end by 6 bases, with 6 bases between. The CDR3 is 11 amino acids. In germline, CDR1 is SGHAT, CDR2 FQNNGV. In DNA, the CDR3 is TGTGCCAGCAGCTCGGCGCAGACCCAGTACTTC. Its translation is CASSSAQTQYF.

V gene TRBV6-2 or TRBV6-3 combines with J gene TRBJ1-6; TRBD1 agrees at 7 bases. Germline V gene sequence: CDR1 MNHEY, CDR2 SVGEGT. The length of the CDR3 is 14 residues. The junction had 4 bases not matched to a gene; V was cut back by 7 bases and J by 4 bases. In nucleotides, the CDR3 is TGTGCCAGCACCTCGGGACAGTATAATTCACCCCTCCACTTT. This sequence encodes CASTSGQYNSPLHF.

V usage is TRBV20-1 and J usage is TRBJ1-2; D gene unclear. Trimming removed 3 bases from V and 4 bases from J, with 9 bases in between. The CDR3 is 12 residues long. Looked up from germline, CDR1 is DFQATT and CDR2 is SNEGSKA (reference sequence). The DNA of the CDR3 is TGCAGTGCTAGTTCTGATACCTATGGCTACACCTTC. It is translated as CSASSDTYGYTF.

This clonotype was observed a few times. The gene calls are TRBV20-1 and TRBJ2-7, with TRBD2 identical over 7 bases. The CDR3 is made up of 14 amino acids. Trimming took 3 bases from V and 2 from J; bases not matched to a gene: 7. CDR1 DFQATT and CDR2 SNEGSKA come from the germline V gene (reference sequence). The CDR3 DNA follows: TGCAGTGCTAGGGAAGGGACTAATCCCTACGAGCAGTACTTC. As protein: CSAREGTNPYEQYF.

As to this clonotype: The junction departs from the called germline gene at one end, perhaps through a read error. The V call is TRBV6-2 or TRBV6-3, the J call TRBJ1-2, with D perhaps matching TRBD1 (5 bases). Per the germline V gene, CDR1 is MNHEY and CDR2 is SVGEGT. This CDR3 has 15 residues. In DNA form, the CDR3 reads TGTGCCAGCAGTTACTCTTGGGGCGGAAACTATGGCCACACCTTC. It is translated as CASSYSWGGNYGHTF.

The table lists this clonotype with many counts. J is TRBJ2-1 and V is TRBV28; either TRBD1 or TRBD2 may supply D (5 bases each). In germline, CDR1 is MDHEN, CDR2 SYDVKM. CDR3 size: 14 residues. V lost 5 bases to trimming and J lost 5 bases, with 13 bases between them. The CDR3 here is CASSNSGSNNEQFF. The CDR3 DNA is TGTGCCAGCAGTAACTCAGGGAGTAACAATGAGCAGTTCTTC.

V is TRBV30 and J is TRBJ1-3; D remains ambiguous. The CDR3 length is 12 residues. Germline V gives CDR1 GTSNPN, CDR2 SVGIG (reference sequence). Trimming stripped 4 bases from V and 4 bases from J, with 8 bases between. In DNA form, the CDR3 reads TGTGCCTGGAAATCGTCCGGAAACACCATATATTTT. Amino acids: CAWKSSGNTIYF. The whole variable domain, remainder taken from reference TRBV30 and TRBJ1-3, is SQTIHQWPATLVQPVGSPLSLECTVEGTSNPNLYWYRQAAGRGLQLLFYSVGIGQISSEVPQNLSASRPQDRQFILSSKKLLLSDSGFYLCAWKSSGNTIYFGEGSWLTVV.

This rearrangement joins TRBV30 to TRBJ2-6; no clear D. CDR1 GTSNPN and CDR2 SVGIG come from the germline V gene (reference sequence). The CDR3 sequence is 12 residues long. Trimming removed 2 bases from V and 11 bases from J, with 10 bases in between. CDR3 amino acids: CAWSRRLDVLTF. For the CDR3, the DNA is TGTGCCTGGAGTAGAAGACTTGACGTCCTGACTTTC.

This clonotype came up a few times. This chain connects TRBV4-3 to TRBJ2-2; D remains ambiguous. The CDR3 spans 13 residues. Trimming stripped 0 bases from V and 6 bases from J, with 5 bases between. The germline V gene has CDR1 LGHNA and CDR2 YSLEER. In DNA, the CDR3 is TGCGCCAGCAGCCAAGACTCGGCCGGGGAGCTGTTTTTT. Translation: CASSQDSAGELFF.